Listed below are T cell receptor beta chains from one sample, sequenced in a study of T cells after yellow fever vaccination. TCRdb recomputed calls from the 5' RACE reads with MiXCR, one row per CDR3 protein. The sample has a few hundred thousand distinct CDR3 sequences; around 9.3% are singletons. Sample: CD4+ T cells sorted from PBMCs, taken 5 days after the yellow fever booster vaccination. The receptors shown here come from a man between 18 and 35 years old who received the YFV17D yellow fever vaccine. CDR3s include the opening cysteine and the closing phenylalanine or tryptophan. The order of the fields is V gene, J gene, CDR3 protein.

>TRBV28|TRBJ1-1
CASSPGTGDGSTEAFF
>TRBV20-1|TRBJ2-1
CSARGPGQGLVEQFF
>TRBV12-3/TRBV12-4|TRBJ2-2
CASSSWGRVPFF
>TRBV12-3/TRBV12-4|TRBJ2-1
CASSQTSGYNEQFF
>TRBV7-2|TRBJ1-6
CAAGGLLNSPLHF
>TRBV7-2|TRBJ1-4
CASRLEKLFF
>TRBV15|TRBJ1-5
CATSRTTGSFQPQHF
>TRBV4-1|TRBJ2-3
CASSQEGVATSTDTQYF
>TRBV7-2|TRBJ1-2
CASSFHREGYTF
>TRBV18|TRBJ2-3
CASSPPAGRIDTQYF
>TRBV7-9|TRBJ1-4
CASGSGQVVEKLFF
>TRBV4-3|TRBJ2-3
CASSQAPFTTGVGTDTQYF
>TRBV12-3/TRBV12-4|TRBJ2-1
CASREGSPSYNEQFF
>TRBV7-9|TRBJ2-1
CASSSEDRGYYNEQFF
>TRBV28|TRBJ2-4
CASSYGTGQNIQYF
>TRBV6-5|TRBJ1-2
CASSLTTGLGYTF
>TRBV13|TRBJ2-1
CASSSRNGNEQFF
>TRBV7-9|TRBJ2-2
CASSLDWAAGELFF
>TRBV7-2|TRBJ1-1
CASSARTSSPTRPEAFF
>TRBV11-2|TRBJ2-1
CASSLDRGWRQFF
>TRBV12-3/TRBV12-4|TRBJ2-3
CASSLFAGDPLGQGASTDTQYF
>TRBV4-3|TRBJ2-3
CASSQSGSLTDTQYF
>TRBV7-2|TRBJ1-6
CASSFGRNNSPLHF
>TRBV7-3|TRBJ2-3
CASSFGSDTQYF
>TRBV12-3/TRBV12-4|TRBJ2-3
CASSREGLSTDTQYF
>TRBV4-2|TRBJ1-1
CASSQERSRGAAEAFF
>TRBV29-1|TRBJ1-1
CSGEGRVNTEAFF
>TRBV3-1|TRBJ1-6
CASSQQQGPLLHF
>TRBV5-1|TRBJ2-3
CASSLMTTTDTQYF
>TRBV20-1|TRBJ1-6
CSARVGQGLNSPLHF
>TRBV9|TRBJ2-1
CASSEGFRVGEQFF
>TRBV3-1|TRBJ2-2
CASSQLRTNTGELFF
>TRBV20-1|TRBJ2-3
CSANGGGSHTQYF
>TRBV6-5|TRBJ2-1
CASSYQLAGYNEQFF
>TRBV24-1|TRBJ2-4
CASAPRDRNIQYF
>TRBV7-2|TRBJ2-3
CASSARTIPDTQYF
>TRBV5-1|TRBJ2-3
CASSLGLVGTDTQYF
>TRBV7-7|TRBJ2-3
CASSLEPGPFTDTQYF
>TRBV5-1|TRBJ1-5
CASSLIGGSNQPQHF
>TRBV9|TRBJ2-1
CASSFTSGADNEQFF
>TRBV19|TRBJ2-7
CASSPQGGEQYF
>TRBV7-8|TRBJ2-5
CASSLSGQQQPRETQYF
>TRBV7-8|TRBJ2-5
CASSPKRSSGKETQYF
>TRBV2|TRBJ2-5
CASSEAARETQYF
>TRBV12-3/TRBV12-4|TRBJ1-3
CALTNGLSGNTIYF
>TRBV7-2|TRBJ1-5
CASSLGFDSNQPQHF
>TRBV5-5|TRBJ2-5
CASSKLAGVQETQYF
>TRBV29-1|TRBJ2-3
CSVEERSGTGTDTQYF
>TRBV6-2/TRBV6-3|TRBJ1-2
CASSYGAARGYTF
>TRBV7-3|TRBJ2-5
CASSPLLGETQYF
>TRBV10-3|TRBJ2-2
CAISSGTENTGELFF
>TRBV5-1|TRBJ2-2
CASSLSGADTGELFF